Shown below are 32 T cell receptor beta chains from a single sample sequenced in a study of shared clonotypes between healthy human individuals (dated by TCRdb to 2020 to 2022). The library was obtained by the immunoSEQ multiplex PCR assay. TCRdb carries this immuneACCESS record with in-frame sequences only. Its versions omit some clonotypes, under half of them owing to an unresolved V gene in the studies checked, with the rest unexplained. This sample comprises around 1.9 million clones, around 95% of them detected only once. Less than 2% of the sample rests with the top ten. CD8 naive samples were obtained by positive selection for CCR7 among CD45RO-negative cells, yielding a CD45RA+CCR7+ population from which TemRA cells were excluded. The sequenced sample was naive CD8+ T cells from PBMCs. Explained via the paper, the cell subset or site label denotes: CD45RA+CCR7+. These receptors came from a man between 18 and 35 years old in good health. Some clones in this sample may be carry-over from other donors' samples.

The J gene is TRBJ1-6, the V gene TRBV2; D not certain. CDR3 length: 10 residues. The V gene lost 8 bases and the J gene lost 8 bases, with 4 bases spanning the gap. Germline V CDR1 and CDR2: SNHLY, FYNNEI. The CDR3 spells CASSDSPLHF. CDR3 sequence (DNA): TGTGCCAGCTCGGATTCACCCCTCCACTTT.

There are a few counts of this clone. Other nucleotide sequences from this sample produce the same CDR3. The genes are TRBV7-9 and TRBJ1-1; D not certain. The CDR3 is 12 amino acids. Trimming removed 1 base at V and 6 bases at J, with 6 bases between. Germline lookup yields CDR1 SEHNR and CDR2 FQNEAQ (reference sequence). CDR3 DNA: TGTGCCAGCAGCTTAGGCGGGTCTGAAGCTTTCTTT. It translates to CASSLGGSEAFF.

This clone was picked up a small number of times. CDR3 DNA: TGTGCCAGCAGCGGGGACAGGAGTGAAAAACTGTTTTTT. Amino acid sequence: CASSGDRSEKLFF. V is TRBV9 and J is TRBJ1-4; 8 bases align to TRBD1. This CDR3 region has 13 residues. Looked up from germline, CDR1 is SGDLS and CDR2 is YYNGEE. The trim removed 3 bases at V and 7 bases at J, leaving 2 bases unmatched.

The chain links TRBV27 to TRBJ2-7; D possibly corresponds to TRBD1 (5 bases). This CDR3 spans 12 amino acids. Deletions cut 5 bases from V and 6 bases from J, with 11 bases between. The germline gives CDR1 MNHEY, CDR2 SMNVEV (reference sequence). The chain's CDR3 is CASSSGAAEQYF. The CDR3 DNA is TGTGCCAGCAGTAGTGGGGCGGCCGAGCAGTACTTC.

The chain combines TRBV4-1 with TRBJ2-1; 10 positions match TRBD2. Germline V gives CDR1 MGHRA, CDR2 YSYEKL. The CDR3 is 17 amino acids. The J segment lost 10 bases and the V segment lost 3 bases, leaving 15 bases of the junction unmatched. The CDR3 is CASSQLRGLAGEREQFF. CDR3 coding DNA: TGCGCCAGCAGCCAGCTAAGGGGGCTAGCGGGAGAAAGAGAGCAGTTCTTC.

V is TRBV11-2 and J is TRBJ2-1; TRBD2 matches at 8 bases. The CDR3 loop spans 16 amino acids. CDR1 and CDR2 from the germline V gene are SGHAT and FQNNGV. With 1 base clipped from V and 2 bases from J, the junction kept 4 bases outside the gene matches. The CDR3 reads CASSLAAGGTYNEQFF. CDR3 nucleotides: TGTGCCAGCAGCTTAGCGGCGGGAGGAACCTACAATGAGCAGTTCTTC.

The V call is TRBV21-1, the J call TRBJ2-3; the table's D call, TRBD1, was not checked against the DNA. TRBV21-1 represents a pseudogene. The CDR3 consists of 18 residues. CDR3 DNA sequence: TGTGCCAGCATCTCAAACCCCGCTCCCCAGTCTAGCACAGATACGCAGTATTTT. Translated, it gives CASISNPAPQSSTDTQYF.

This chain's CDR3 is CAWSPRQAYYNEQFF. In nucleotides, the CDR3 is TGTGCCTGGAGCCCAAGACAGGCTTACTACAATGAGCAGTTCTTC. The rearrangement links TRBV30 to TRBJ2-1, with a tentative D call TRBD1 (6 bases). The length of the CDR3 is 15 residues. CDR1 and CDR2 from the germline V gene are GTSNPN and SVGIG (reference sequence). Deletions cut 3 bases from V and 3 bases from J, with 15 bases between.

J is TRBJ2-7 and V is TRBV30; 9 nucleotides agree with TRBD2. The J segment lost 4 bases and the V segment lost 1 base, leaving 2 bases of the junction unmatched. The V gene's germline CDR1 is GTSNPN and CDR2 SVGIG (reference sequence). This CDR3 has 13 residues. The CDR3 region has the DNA TGTGCCTGGAGTGGGCTAGCGGGATACGAGCAGTACTTC. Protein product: CAWSGLAGYEQYF.

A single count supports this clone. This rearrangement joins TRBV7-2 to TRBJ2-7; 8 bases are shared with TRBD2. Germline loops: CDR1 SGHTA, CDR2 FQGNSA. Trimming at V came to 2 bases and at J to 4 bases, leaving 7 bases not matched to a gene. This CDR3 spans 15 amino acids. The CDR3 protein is CASSLISGSGYEQYF. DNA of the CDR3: TGTGCCAGCAGCTTAATCAGCGGGAGTGGGTACGAGCAGTACTTC.

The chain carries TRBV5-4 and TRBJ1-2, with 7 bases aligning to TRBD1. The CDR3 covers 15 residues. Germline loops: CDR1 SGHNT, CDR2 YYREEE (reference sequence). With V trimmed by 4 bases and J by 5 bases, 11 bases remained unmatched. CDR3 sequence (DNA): TGTGCCAGCAGCGTGCAACAGGGGCCCCTTTATGGCTACACCTTC. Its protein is CASSVQQGPLYGYTF.

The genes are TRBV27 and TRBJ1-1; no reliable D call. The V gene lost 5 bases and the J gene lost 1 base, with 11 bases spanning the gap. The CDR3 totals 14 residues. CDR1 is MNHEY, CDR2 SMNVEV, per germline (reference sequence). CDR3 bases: TGTGCCAGCAGTCCTCGGATAGGGAACACTGAAGCTTTCTTT. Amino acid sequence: CASSPRIGNTEAFF.

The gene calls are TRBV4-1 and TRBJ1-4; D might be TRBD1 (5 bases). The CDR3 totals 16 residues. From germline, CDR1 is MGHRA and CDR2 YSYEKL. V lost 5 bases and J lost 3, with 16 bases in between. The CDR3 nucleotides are TGCGCCAGCAGCGACCAGCAGGGACTAGCTAATGAAAAACTGTTTTTT. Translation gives CASSDQQGLANEKLFF.

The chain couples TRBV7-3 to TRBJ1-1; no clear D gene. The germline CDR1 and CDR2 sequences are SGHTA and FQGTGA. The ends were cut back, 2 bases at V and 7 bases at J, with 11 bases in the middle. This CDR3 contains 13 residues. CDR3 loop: CASSLDGRNEAFF. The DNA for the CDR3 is TGTGCCAGCAGCTTAGATGGCCGTAATGAAGCTTTCTTT.

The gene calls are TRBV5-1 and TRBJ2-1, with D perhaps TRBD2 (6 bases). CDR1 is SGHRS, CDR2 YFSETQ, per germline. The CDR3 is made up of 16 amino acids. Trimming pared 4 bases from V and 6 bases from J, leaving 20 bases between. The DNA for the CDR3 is TGCGCCAGCAGCCCCTTGGATAGCGGTCTGTCCAATGAGCAGTTCTTC. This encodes CASSPLDSGLSNEQFF.

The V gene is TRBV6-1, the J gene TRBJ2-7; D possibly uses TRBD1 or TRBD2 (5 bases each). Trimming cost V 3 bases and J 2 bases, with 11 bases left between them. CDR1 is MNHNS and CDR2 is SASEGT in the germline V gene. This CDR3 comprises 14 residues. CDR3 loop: CASSDRWGTYEQYF. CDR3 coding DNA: TGTGCCAGCAGTGACCGGTGGGGGACCTACGAGCAGTACTTC.

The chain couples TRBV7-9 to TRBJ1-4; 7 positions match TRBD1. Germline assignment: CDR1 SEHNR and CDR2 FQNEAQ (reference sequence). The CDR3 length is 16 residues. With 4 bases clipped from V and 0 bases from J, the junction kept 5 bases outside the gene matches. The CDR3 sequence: CASSSTGYATNEKLFF. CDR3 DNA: TGTGCCAGCAGCTCGACAGGGTATGCAACTAATGAAAAACTGTTTTTT.

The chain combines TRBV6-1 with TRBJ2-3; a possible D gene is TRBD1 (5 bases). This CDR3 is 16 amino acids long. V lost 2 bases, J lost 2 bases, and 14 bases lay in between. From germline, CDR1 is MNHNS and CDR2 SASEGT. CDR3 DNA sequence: TGTGCCAGCAGTGAACGACAGCTACTACTCACAGATACGCAGTATTTT. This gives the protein CASSERQLLLTDTQYF.

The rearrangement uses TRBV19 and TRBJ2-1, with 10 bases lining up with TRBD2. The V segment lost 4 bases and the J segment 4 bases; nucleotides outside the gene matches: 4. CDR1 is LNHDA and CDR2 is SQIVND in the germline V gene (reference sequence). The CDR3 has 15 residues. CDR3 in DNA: TGTGCCAGTAGTACCTCTAGCGGGAGTTACAATGAGCAGTTCTTC. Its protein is CASSTSSGSYNEQFF.

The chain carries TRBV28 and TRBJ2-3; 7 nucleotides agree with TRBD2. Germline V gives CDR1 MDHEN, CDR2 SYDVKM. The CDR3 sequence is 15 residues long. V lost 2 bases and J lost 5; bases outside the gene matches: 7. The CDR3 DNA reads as TGTGCCAGCAGTTTACGCGGACCGGGGGGAGATACGCAGTATTTT. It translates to CASSLRGPGGDTQYF.

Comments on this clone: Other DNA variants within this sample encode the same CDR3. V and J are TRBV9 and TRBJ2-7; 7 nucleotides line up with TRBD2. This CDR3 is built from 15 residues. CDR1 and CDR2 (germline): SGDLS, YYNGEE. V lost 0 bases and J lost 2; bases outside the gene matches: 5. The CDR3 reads CASSVAGGRAYEQYF. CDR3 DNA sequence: TGTGCCAGCAGCGTAGCTGGGGGGAGGGCCTACGAGCAGTACTTC.

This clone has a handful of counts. CDR3 region: CASSSGQWVAEAFF. In DNA, the CDR3 is TGTGCCAGCAGTTCTGGACAGTGGGTCGCTGAAGCTTTCTTT. The chain joins TRBV6-5 to TRBJ1-1; TRBD1 might be the D (6 bases). CDR3 size: 14 residues. Trimming cost V 4 bases and J 6 bases, with 15 bases left between them. The germline gives CDR1 MNHEY, CDR2 SVGAGI.

In DNA form, the CDR3 reads TGTGCCAGCAGCCCTCGGACACGGGGTGACGGGGAGCTGTTTTTT. Translated: CASSPRTRGDGELFF. The chain has TRBV9 and TRBJ2-2, with D perhaps TRBD1 or TRBD2 (5 bases each). Germline loops: CDR1 SGDLS, CDR2 YYNGEE. Trimming removed 4 bases from V and 7 bases from J, with 17 bases in between. The CDR3 is made up of 15 amino acids.

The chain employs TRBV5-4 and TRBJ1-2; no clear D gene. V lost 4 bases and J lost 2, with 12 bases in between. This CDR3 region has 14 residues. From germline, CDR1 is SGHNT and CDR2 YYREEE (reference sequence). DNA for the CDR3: TGTGCCAGCAGCCTCCGGACTGAAAACTATGGCTACACCTTC. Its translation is CASSLRTENYGYTF.

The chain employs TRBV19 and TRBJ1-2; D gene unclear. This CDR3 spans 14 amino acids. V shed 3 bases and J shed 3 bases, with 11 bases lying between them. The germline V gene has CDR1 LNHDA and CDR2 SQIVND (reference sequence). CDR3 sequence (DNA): TGTGCCAGTAGTATTATCGGGTCCCACTATGGCTACACCTTC. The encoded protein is CASSIIGSHYGYTF.

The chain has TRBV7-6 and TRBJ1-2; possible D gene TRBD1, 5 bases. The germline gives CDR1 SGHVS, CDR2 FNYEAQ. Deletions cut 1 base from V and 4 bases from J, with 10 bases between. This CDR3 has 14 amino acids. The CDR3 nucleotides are TGTGCCAGCAGCTTAGGTCAGGGAGGCTATGGCTACACCTTC. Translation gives CASSLGQGGYGYTF.

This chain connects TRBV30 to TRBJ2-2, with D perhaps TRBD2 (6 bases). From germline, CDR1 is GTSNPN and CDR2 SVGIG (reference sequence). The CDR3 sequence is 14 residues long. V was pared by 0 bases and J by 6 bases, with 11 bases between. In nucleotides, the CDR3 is TGTGCCTGGAGTGTACCGTGGGGGGCCGGGGAGCTGTTTTTT. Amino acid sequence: CAWSVPWGAGELFF.

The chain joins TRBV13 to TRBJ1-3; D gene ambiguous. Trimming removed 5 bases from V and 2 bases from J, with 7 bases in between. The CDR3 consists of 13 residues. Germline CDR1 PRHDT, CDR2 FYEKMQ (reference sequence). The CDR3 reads CASSPRAGNTIYF. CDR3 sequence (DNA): TGTGCCAGCAGCCCCCGGGCTGGAAACACCATATATTTT.

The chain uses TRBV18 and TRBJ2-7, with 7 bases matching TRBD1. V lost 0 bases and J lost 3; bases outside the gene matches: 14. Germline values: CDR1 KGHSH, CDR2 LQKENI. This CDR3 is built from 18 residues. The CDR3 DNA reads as TGTGCCAGCTCACCACCGGTGGCGGACAGGTTCTCGCGCTACGAGCAGTACTTC. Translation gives CASSPPVADRFSRYEQYF.

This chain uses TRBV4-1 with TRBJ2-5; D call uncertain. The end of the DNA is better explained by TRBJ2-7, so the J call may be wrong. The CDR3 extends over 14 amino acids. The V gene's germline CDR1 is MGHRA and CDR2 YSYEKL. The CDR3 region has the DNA TGCGCCAGCAGCCAAGTGGACGGTCCCTACGAGCAGTACTTC. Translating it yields CASSQVDGPYEQYF.

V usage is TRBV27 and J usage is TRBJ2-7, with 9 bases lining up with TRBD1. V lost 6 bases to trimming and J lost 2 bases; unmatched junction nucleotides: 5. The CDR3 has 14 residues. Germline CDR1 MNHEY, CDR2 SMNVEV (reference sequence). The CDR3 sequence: CASRAGQGPYEQYF. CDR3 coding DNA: TGTGCCAGCAGGGCGGGACAGGGCCCCTACGAGCAGTACTTC.

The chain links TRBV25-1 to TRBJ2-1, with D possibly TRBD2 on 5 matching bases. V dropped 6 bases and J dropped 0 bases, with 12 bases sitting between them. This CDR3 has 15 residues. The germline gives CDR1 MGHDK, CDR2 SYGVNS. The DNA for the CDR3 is TGTGCCAGCAGCAAAGACTATAGCTCCTACAATGAGCAGTTCTTC. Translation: CASSKDYSSYNEQFF.